This is a list of T cell receptor beta chains from one sample in a study of Ad26.COV2.S vaccination and SARS-CoV-2 variants. Assay: immunoSEQ multiplex PCR; the TCRdb copy retains only in-frame clones and omits some. The sample includes 400,000 to 500,000 clones, approximately 87% seen only once; the top ten take 3.6%. This material consisted of peripheral blood, taken in a trial of Ad26.COV2.S vaccine versus placebo. Source of these receptors: a person between 18 and 59 years old who received the Ad26.COV2.S COVID-19 vaccine or a placebo. Each CDR3 is given with its conserved first and last residue. A D gene is named only where the DNA matches it firmly. The listing skips clone size in some rows; elsewhere it reads once, few, many or a size class.

clone_size: .; d_call: .; v_call: TRBV6-5; j_call: TRBJ1-1; cdr3_length: 14; cdr3_nt: TGTGCCAGCAGTTACTACAAGCTGAACACTGAAGCTTTCTTT; cdr3_aa: CASSYYKLNTEAFF
clone_size: .; d_call: TRBD1; v_call: TRBV7-6; j_call: TRBJ2-3; cdr3_length: 18; cdr3_nt: TGTGCCAGCAGCTTAGGCTTCCCGGGACAGGCTAGCACAGATACGCAGTATTTT; cdr3_aa: CASSLGFPGQASTDTQYF
clone_size: .; d_call: TRBD1; v_call: TRBV25-1; j_call: TRBJ2-3; cdr3_length: 15; cdr3_nt: TGTGCCAGCAGTGACCAGGGGGTAGTAACAGATACGCAGTATTTT; cdr3_aa: CASSDQGVVTDTQYF
clone_size: few; d_call: TRBD1; v_call: TRBV7-9; j_call: TRBJ1-1; cdr3_length: 16; cdr3_nt: TGTGCCAGCAGCTTAGGGGCAGGGGGCCCTGGGGCTGAAGCTTTCTTT; cdr3_aa: CASSLGAGGPGAEAFF
clone_size: .; d_call: TRBD2; v_call: TRBV7-9; j_call: TRBJ2-3; cdr3_length: 14; cdr3_nt: TGTGCCAGCAGCTTCAGCGGGGGCACAGATACGCAGTATTTT; cdr3_aa: CASSFSGGTDTQYF
clone_size: .; d_call: .; v_call: TRBV4-1; j_call: TRBJ2-3; cdr3_length: 16; cdr3_nt: TGCGCCAGCAGCCAGCCTCGCCGGGGGACGGCAGATACGCAGTATTTT; cdr3_aa: CASSQPRRGTADTQYF
clone_size: .; d_call: .; v_call: TRBV9; j_call: TRBJ1-1; cdr3_length: 12; cdr3_nt: TGTGCCAGCAGCAGTCAGGGAATTGAAGCTTTCTTT; cdr3_aa: CASSSQGIEAFF
clone_size: .; d_call: .; v_call: TRBV15; j_call: TRBJ1-3; cdr3_length: 17; cdr3_nt: TGTGCCACCAGCAGAGAAGGAGGGGCTAGCTCTGGAAACACCATATATTTT; cdr3_aa: CATSREGGASSGNTIYF
clone_size: .; d_call: .; v_call: TRBV19; j_call: TRBJ1-1; cdr3_length: 16; cdr3_nt: TGTGCCAGTAGTGCCCGCAACCGCACCGACGGGATGGAAGCTTTCTTT; cdr3_aa: CASSARNRTDGMEAFF
clone_size: .; d_call: .; v_call: TRBV18; j_call: TRBJ2-7; cdr3_length: 14; cdr3_nt: TGTGCCAGCTCACCAGGCAGGGGTGATCACGAGCAGTACTTC; cdr3_aa: CASSPGRGDHEQYF
clone_size: .; d_call: .; v_call: TRBV6-5; j_call: TRBJ2-6; cdr3_length: 13; cdr3_nt: TGTGCGAGCACCGGCTCTGGGGCCAACGTCCTGACTTTC; cdr3_aa: CASTGSGANVLTF
clone_size: .; d_call: .; v_call: TRBV9; j_call: TRBJ1-1; cdr3_length: 15; cdr3_nt: TGTGCCAGCAGCGCGACGGACGGGGCTGGAACTGAAGCTTTCTTT; cdr3_aa: CASSATDGAGTEAFF
clone_size: .; d_call: TRBD1; v_call: TRBV12-5; j_call: TRBJ2-5; cdr3_length: 15; cdr3_nt: TGTGCTAGTGGTTCGTCCAGGGGGCCCCAAGAGACCCAGTACTTC; cdr3_aa: CASGSSRGPQETQYF
clone_size: .; d_call: .; v_call: TRBV5-4; j_call: TRBJ2-3; cdr3_length: 15; cdr3_nt: TGTGCCAGCAGCTTGGTTCGGGGGTACACAGATACGCAGTATTTT; cdr3_aa: CASSLVRGYTDTQYF
clone_size: .; d_call: TRBD1; v_call: TRBV7-6; j_call: TRBJ2-5; cdr3_length: 15; cdr3_nt: TGTGCCAGCAGCCAGAGGACAGGGGGCTGGGAGACCCAGTACTTC; cdr3_aa: CASSQRTGGWETQYF
clone_size: .; d_call: TRBD1; v_call: TRBV24-1; j_call: TRBJ1-2; cdr3_length: 13; cdr3_nt: TGTGCCACCAGTGACCCCGGACAGGGTGGCTACACCTTC; cdr3_aa: CATSDPGQGGYTF
clone_size: few; d_call: .; v_call: TRBV16; j_call: TRBJ1-2; cdr3_length: 16; cdr3_nt: TGTGCCAGCAGCCAATCAGACAGGCCTCCTTCCTATGGCTACACCTTC; cdr3_aa: CASSQSDRPPSYGYTF
clone_size: .; d_call: .; v_call: TRBV5-6; j_call: TRBJ1-2; cdr3_length: 14; cdr3_nt: TGTGCCAGCAGCCGTGGGACGAATCCTTATGGCTACACCTTC; cdr3_aa: CASSRGTNPYGYTF
clone_size: .; d_call: .; v_call: TRBV7-9; j_call: TRBJ2-1; cdr3_length: 11; cdr3_nt: TGTGCCAGCAGCACCACCAGTGAGCAGTTCTTC; cdr3_aa: CASSTTSEQFF
clone_size: .; d_call: .; v_call: TRBV6-5; j_call: TRBJ1-3; cdr3_length: 11; cdr3_nt: TGTGCCAGTGCGGACGGAAACACCATATATTTT; cdr3_aa: CASADGNTIYF